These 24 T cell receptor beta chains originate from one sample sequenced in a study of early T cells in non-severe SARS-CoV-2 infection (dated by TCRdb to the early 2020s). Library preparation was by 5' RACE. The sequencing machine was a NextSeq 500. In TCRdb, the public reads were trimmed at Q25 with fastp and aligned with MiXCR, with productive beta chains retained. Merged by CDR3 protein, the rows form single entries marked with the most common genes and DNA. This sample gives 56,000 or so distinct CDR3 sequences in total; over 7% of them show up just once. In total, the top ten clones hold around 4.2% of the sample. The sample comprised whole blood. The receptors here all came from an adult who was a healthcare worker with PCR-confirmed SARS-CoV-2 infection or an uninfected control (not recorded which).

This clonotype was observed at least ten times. The CDR3: CASSERDYSDTQYF. The CDR3 DNA is TGTGCCAGCAGTGAAAGGGACTATTCAGATACGCAGTATTTT. The chain couples TRBV6-1 to TRBJ2-3, with 7 bases that match TRBD2. CDR3 length: 14 amino acids. The V segment lost 2 bases and the J segment 4 bases; nucleotides outside the gene matches: 3. The germline V gene encodes CDR1 MNHNS and CDR2 SASEGT.

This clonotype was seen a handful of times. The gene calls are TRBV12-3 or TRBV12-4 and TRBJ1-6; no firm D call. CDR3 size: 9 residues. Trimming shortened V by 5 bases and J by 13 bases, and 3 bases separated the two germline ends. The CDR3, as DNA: TGTGCCAGCAGTCCCCCCCTCCACTTT. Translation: CASSPPLHF.

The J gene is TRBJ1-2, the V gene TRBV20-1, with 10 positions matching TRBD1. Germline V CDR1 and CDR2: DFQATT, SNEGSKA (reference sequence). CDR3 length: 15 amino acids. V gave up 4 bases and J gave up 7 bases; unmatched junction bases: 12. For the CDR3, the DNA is TGCAGTGCTAACGTAGCGGGACAGGGGTTTCCTGGCTACACCTTC. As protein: CSANVAGQGFPGYTF.

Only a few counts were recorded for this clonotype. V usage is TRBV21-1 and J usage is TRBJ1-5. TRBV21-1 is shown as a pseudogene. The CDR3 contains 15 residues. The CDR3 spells CASSPIRRNNQPQHF. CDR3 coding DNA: TGTGCCAGCAGCCCTATAAGACGAAACAATCAGCCCCAGCATTTT.

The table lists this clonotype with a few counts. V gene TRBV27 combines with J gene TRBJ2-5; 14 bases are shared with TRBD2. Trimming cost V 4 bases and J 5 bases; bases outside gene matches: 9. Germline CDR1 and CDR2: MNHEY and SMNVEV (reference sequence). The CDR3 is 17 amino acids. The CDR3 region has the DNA TGTGCCAGCAGTTCACGACTAGCGGGAGGGCCCGATGAGACCCAGTACTTC. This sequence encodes CASSSRLAGGPDETQYF.

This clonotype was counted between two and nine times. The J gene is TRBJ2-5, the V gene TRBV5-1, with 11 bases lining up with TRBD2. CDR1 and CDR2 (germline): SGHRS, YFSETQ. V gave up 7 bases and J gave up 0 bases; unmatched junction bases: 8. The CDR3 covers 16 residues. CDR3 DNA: TGCGCCAGCCGTACTAGCGGGAGACCGTACCAAGAGACCCAGTACTTC. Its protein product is CASRTSGRPYQETQYF.

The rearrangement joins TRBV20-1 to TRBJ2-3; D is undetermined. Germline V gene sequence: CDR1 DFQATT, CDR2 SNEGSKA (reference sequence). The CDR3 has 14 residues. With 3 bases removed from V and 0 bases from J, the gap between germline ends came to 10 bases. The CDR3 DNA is TGCAGTGCTAGCCCCCTACTTAGCACAGATACGCAGTATTTT. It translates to CSASPLLSTDTQYF.

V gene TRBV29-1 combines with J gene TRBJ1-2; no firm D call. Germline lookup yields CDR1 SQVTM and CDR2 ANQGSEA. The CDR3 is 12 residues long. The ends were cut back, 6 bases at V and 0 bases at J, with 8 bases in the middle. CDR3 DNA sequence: TGCAGCGTCCAGAGAGCTAACTATGGCTACACCTTC. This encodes CSVQRANYGYTF.

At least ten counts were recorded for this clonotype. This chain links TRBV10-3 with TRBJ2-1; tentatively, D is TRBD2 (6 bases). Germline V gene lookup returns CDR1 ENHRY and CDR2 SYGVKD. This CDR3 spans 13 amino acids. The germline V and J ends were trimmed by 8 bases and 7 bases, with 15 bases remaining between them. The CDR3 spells CAIGRENTNEQFF. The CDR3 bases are TGTGCCATCGGTCGGGAGAATACGAATGAGCAGTTCTTC.

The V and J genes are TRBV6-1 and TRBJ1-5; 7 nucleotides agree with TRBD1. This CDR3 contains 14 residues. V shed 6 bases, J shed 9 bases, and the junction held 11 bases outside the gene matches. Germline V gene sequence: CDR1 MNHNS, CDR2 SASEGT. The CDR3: CASRPDRAAGPQHF. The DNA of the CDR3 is TGTGCCAGCAGACCTGACAGGGCCGCAGGGCCCCAGCATTTT.

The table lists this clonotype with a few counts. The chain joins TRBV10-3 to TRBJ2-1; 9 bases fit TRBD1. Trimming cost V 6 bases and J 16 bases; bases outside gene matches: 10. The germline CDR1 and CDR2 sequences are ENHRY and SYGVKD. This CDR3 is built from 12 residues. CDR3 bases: TGTGCCATCAGATCGGGCGGGACAGGGATTTTCTTC. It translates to CAIRSGGTGIFF.

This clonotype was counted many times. This CDR3 is CASSFGTSGRADTQYF. Here the CDR3 DNA reads TGTGCCAGCAGCTTTGGGACTAGCGGGAGAGCAGATACGCAGTATTTT. The chain employs TRBV7-2 and TRBJ2-3; 14 positions agree with TRBD2. This CDR3 comprises 16 residues. Germline V CDR1 and CDR2: SGHTA, FQGNSA. The junction had 3 bases not matched to a gene; V was cut back by 3 bases and J by 4 bases. Looking up the rest from reference TRBV7-2 and TRBJ2-3 gives the full variable domain: GAGVSQSPSNKVTEKGKDVELRCDPISGHTALYWYRQSLGQGLEFLIYFQGNSAPDKSGLPSDRFSAERTGGSVSTLTIQRTQQEDSAVYLCASSFGTSGRADTQYFGPGTRLTVL.

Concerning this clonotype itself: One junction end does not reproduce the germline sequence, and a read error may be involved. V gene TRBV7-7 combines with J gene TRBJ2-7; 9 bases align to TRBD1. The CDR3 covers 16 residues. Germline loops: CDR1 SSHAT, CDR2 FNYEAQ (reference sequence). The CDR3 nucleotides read TGTGCTAGCAGCTTCGTAACAGGGGGCCATTCCTACGAGCAGTACTTC. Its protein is CASSFVTGGHSYEQYF.

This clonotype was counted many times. DNA for the CDR3: TGTGCCAGCAGCCAAGACTACGAGCAGTACTTC. This sequence encodes CASSQDYEQYF. V usage is TRBV3-1 and J usage is TRBJ2-7; D remains ambiguous. V lost 0 bases and J lost 3, with 0 bases in between. Germline V lookup: CDR1 LGHDT, CDR2 YNNKEL (reference sequence). There are 11 residues in the CDR3.

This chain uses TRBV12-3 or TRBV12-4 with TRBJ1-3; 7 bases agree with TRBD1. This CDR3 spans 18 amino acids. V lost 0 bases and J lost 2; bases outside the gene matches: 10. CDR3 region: CASSLALRGLGTGNTIYF. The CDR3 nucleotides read TGTGCCAGCAGTTTAGCGCTAAGGGGGCTGGGTACTGGAAACACCATATATTTT.

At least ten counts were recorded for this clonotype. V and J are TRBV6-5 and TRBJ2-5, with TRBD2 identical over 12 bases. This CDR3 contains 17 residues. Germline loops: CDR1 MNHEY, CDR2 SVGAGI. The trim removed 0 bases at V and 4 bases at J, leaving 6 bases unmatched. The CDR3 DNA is TGTGCCAGCAGTTACTCGATTTCTAGCGGGAGGGCAGAGACCCAGTACTTC. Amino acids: CASSYSISSGRAETQYF.

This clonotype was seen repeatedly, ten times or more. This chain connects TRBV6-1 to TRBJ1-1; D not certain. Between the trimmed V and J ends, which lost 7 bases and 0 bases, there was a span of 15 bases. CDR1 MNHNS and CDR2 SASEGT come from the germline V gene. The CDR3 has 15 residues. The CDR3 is CASKQGIAMNTEAFF. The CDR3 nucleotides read TGTGCCAGCAAACAAGGGATAGCTATGAACACTGAAGCTTTCTTT.

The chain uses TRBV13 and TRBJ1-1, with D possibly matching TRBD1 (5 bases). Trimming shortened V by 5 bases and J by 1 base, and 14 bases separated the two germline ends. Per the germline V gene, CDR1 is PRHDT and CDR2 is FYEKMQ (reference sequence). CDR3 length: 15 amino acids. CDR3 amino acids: CASSATGRGNTEAFF. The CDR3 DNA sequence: TGTGCCAGCAGCGCGACGGGGCGGGGGAACACTGAAGCTTTCTTT. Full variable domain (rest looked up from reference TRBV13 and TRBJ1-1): AAGVIQSPRHLIKEKRETATLKCYPIPRHDTVYWYQQGPGQDPQFLISFYEKMQSDKGSIPDRFSAQQFSDYHSELNMSSLELGDSALYFCASSATGRGNTEAFFGQGTRLTVV.

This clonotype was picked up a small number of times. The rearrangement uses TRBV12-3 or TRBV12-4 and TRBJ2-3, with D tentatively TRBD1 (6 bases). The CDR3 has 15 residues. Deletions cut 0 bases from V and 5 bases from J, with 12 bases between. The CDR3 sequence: CASSLALRGGDTQYF. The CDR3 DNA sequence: TGTGCCAGCAGTTTAGCGCTAAGAGGGGGAGATACGCAGTATTTT.

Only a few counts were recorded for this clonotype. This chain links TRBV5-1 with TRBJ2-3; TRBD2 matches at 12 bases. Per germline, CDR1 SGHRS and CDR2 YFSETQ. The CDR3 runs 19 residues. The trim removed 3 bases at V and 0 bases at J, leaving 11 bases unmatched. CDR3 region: CASSYFLGTSGLSTDTQYF. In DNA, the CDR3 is TGCGCCAGCAGCTACTTCTTGGGGACTAGCGGGCTTAGCACAGATACGCAGTATTTT.

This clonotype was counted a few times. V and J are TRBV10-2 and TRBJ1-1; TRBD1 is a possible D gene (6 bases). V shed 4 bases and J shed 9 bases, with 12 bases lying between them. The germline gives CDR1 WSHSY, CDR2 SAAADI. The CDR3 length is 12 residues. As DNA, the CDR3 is TGCGCCAGCAGTGGGGGGCCCATCCAAGCTTTCTTT. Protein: CASSGGPIQAFF.

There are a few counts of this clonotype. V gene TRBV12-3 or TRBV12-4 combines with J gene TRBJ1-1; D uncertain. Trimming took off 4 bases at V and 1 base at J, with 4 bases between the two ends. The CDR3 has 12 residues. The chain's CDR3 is CASSWGNTEAFF. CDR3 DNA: TGTGCCAGCAGTTGGGGGAACACTGAAGCTTTCTTT.

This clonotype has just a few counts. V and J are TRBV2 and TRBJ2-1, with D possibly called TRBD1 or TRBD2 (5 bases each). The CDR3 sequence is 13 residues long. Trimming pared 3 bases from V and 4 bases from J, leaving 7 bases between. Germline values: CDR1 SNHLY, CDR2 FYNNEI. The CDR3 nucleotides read TGTGCCAGCAGTGAGAGGGGATACAATGAGCAGTTCTTC. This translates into CASSERGYNEQFF.

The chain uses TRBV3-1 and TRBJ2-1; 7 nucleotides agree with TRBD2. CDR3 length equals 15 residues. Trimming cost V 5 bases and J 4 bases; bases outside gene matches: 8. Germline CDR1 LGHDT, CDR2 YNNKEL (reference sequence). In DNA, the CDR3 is TGTGCCAGCAGCTTTCGGGGGACTACTTACAATGAGCAGTTCTTC. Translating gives CASSFRGTTYNEQFF.